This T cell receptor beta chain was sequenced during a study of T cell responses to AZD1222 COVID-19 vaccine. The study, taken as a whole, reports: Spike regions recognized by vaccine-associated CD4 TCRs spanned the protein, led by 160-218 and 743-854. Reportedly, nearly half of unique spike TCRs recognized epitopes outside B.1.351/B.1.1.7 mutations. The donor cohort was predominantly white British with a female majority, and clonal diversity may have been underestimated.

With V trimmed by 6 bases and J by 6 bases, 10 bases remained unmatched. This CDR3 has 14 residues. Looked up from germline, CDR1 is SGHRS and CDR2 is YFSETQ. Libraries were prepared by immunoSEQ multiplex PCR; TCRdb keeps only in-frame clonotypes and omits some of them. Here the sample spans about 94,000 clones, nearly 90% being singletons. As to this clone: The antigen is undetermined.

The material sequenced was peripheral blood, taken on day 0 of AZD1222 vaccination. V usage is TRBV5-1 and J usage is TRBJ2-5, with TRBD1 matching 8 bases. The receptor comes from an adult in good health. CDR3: CASTHDQGAKTQYF. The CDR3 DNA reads TGCGCCAGCACCCACGATCAGGGGGCAAAGACCCAGTACTTC.